The next 2 T cell receptor beta chains were all read from a single sample in a study of radiation and T cells in renal cell carcinoma. Repertoires were generated with immunoSEQ multiplex PCR, while TCRdb's copy carries only in-frame clones and drops some. Here the sample spans approximately 100,000 clones, 75% to 90% being singletons. Sample time point: baseline pretreatment blood. Treatment here: 15 Gy SBRT to primary tumor, nephrectomy 4 weeks later. The sample consisted of blood, taken from a patient whose treatment included radiotherapy and nephrectomy. Every receptor here comes from a man in his fifties or sixties with renal cell carcinoma.

V is TRBV21-1 and J is TRBJ1-1. TRBV21-1 is designated a pseudogene. The length of the CDR3 is 16 residues. The CDR3 loop reads CASSKMGYTMNTEAFF. In DNA form, the CDR3 reads TGTGCCAGCAGTAAAATGGGATATACCATGAACACTGAAGCTTTCTTT.

The chain joins TRBV7-9 to TRBJ2-7; unclear D gene. The germline V and J ends were trimmed by 0 bases and 4 bases, with 13 bases remaining between them. Germline CDR1 SEHNR, CDR2 FQNEAQ (reference sequence). The CDR3 spans 15 residues. The CDR3 here is CASSLAGWASYEQYF. The CDR3 DNA reads as TGTGCCAGCAGCTTAGCGGGGTGGGCCTCTTACGAGCAGTACTTC.